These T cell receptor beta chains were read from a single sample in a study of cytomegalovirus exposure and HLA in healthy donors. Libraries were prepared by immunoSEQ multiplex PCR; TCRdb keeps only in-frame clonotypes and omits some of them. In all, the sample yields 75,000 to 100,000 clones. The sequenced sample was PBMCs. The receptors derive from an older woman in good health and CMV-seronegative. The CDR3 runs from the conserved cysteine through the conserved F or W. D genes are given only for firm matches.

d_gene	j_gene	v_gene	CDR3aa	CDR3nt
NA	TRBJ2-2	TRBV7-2	CASSLQLRVNTGELFF	TGTGCCAGCAGCTTACAGCTCAGGGTCAACACCGGGGAGCTGTTTTTT
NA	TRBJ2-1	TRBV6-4	CASSRGSGEEQFF	TGTGCCAGCAGTCGAGGTAGCGGAGAAGAGCAGTTCTTC
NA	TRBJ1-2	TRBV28	CASSSTGGYTF	TGTGCCAGCAGTTCAACAGGGGGCTACACCTTC
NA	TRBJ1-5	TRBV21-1	CASSVHSGTVRKQPQHF	TGTGCCAGCAGCGTTCATTCCGGGACAGTGCGAAAACAGCCCCAGCATTTT
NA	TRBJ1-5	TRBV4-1	CASSQEEQTNQPQHF	TGCGCCAGCAGCCAAGAAGAACAGACGAATCAGCCCCAGCATTTT
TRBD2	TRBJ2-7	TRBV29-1	CSVVGLAGDKQYF	TGCAGCGTTGTGGGACTAGCGGGAGATAAGCAGTACTTC
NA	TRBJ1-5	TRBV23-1	CASSMPRHTQHF	TGCGCCAGCAGCATGCCAAGACACACCCAGCATTTT
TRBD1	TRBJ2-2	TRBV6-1	CATSGTGINTGELFF	TGTGCCACCTCTGGGACAGGCATTAACACCGGGGAGCTGTTTTTT
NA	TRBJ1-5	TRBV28	CASSPQGYSNQPQHF	TGTGCCAGCAGTCCGCAGGGATATAGCAATCAGCCCCAGCATTTT
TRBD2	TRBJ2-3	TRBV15	CATSRDLAGGTDTQYF	TGTGCCACCAGCAGAGATCTGGCGGGAGGCACAGATACGCAGTATTTT
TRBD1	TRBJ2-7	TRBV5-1	CASSLGGQGAEQYF	TGCGCCAGCAGCTTAGGGGGACAGGGAGCCGAGCAGTACTTC
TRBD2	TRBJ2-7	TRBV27	CASSLPGLAGTYEQYF	TGTGCCAGCAGTCTCCCGGGACTAGCGGGGACTTACGAGCAGTACTTC
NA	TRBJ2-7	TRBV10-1	CASRSAWGEQYF	TGCGCCAGCCGTTCCGCCTGGGGCGAGCAGTACTTC
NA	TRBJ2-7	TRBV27	CANSFRGKVSEQYF	TGTGCCAACAGTTTCCGGGGGAAGGTGTCCGAGCAGTACTTC
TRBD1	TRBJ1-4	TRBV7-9	CASSFNEGAGKLFF	TGTGCCAGCAGCTTTAATGAGGGGGCTGGAAAACTGTTTTTT
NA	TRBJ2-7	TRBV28	CASSAPYEQYF	TGTGCCAGCAGTGCACCCTACGAGCAGTACTTC
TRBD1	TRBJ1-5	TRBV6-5	CASSLDRGSQPQHF	TGTGCCAGCAGCCTGGACAGGGGAAGCCAGCCCCAGCATTTT
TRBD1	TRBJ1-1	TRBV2	CASSGTVNTEAFF	TGTGCCAGCAGCGGGACAGTTAACACTGAAGCTTTCTTT
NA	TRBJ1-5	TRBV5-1	CASKGGQDQPQHF	TGCGCCAGCAAGGGAGGTCAAGATCAGCCCCAGCATTTT
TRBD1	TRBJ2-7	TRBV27	CASSFSWTGGGGEQYF	TGTGCCAGCAGTTTCTCCTGGACAGGGGGCGGGGGCGAGCAGTACTTC
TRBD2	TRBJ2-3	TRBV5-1	CASSPGLAGDTQYF	TGCGCCAGCAGCCCTGGACTAGCGGGAGATACGCAGTATTTT
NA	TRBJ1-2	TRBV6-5	CASGTGLGYGYTF	TGTGCCAGCGGCACAGGGCTCGGCTATGGCTACACCTTC